This is a list of T cell receptor beta chains from one sample in a study of blood T cell repertoires in COVID-19. Clones were read by immunoSEQ multiplex PCR, and TCRdb kept only the in-frame ones, dropping some. The sample carries under 85,000 clones, about 82% recorded once. Input material: peripheral blood. These receptors were collected from a human donor in a cohort sampled during active COVID-19. Each CDR3 is given with its conserved first and last residue. A D gene is named only where the DNA matches it firmly. Only part of the rows carry a size: once, few, many, or a class if the clone is expanded.

TRBJ1-6	.	.	TRBV4-2	CASSQVGPRAGPLHF	TGTGCCAGCAGCCAAGTCGGGCCACGGGCGGGGCCCCTCCACTTT
TRBJ2-7	.	.	TRBV7-2	CASSLARAGTYEQYF	TGTGCCAGCAGCTTAGCGAGGGCAGGGACATACGAGCAGTACTTC
TRBJ1-4	TRBD1	.	TRBV7-2	CASSQKGQGANEKLFF	TGTGCCAGCAGCCAGAAGGGACAGGGGGCTAATGAAAAACTGTTTTTT
TRBJ2-3	TRBD2	once	TRBV7-3	CASSLRPVGLAGGPTDTQYF	TGTGCCAGCAGCTTAAGGCCCGTGGGGCTAGCGGGGGGGCCCACAGATACGCAGTATTTT
TRBJ1-1	.	.	TRBV30	CAWSRQSNTEAFF	TGTGCCTGGAGCCGACAGTCGAACACTGAAGCTTTCTTT
TRBJ1-2	TRBD1	few	TRBV5-4	CASSLRQGHGYTF	TGTGCCAGCAGCTTGCGACAGGGGCATGGCTACACCTTC
TRBJ2-7	.	.	TRBV24-1	CATSDDRGGAYEQYF	TGTGCCACCAGTGACGACAGGGGAGGGGCCTACGAGCAGTACTTC
TRBJ1-4	TRBD1	.	TRBV18	CASSQGAGEKLFF	TGTGCCAGCTCCCAGGGGGCTGGAGAAAAACTGTTTTTT
TRBJ1-5	TRBD1	.	TRBV28	CASCGQGGHYQPQHF	TGTGCCAGCTGCGGACAGGGTGGTCATTATCAGCCCCAGCATTTT
TRBJ1-4	.	once	TRBV7-7	CASSPLTGTNEKLFF	TGTGCTAGCAGCCCGTTAACAGGGACTAATGAAAAACTGTTTTTT
TRBJ1-2	.	.	TRBV10-3	CAISGGAANYGYTF	TGTGCCATCAGTGGGGGAGCCGCTAACTATGGCTACACCTTC
TRBJ2-7	TRBD2	.	TRBV4-1	CASSQEAGLYEQYF	TGCGCCAGCAGCCAAGAAGCGGGATTGTACGAGCAGTACTTC
TRBJ1-1	TRBD1	.	TRBV5-4	CASSLEGQGWKRRTAFF	TGTGCCAGCAGCTTGGAGGGACAGGGATGGAAGAGACGAACAGCTTTCTTT
TRBJ1-3	.	.	TRBV7-3	CASSLGPLFPIYF	TGTGCCAGCAGCTTAGGGCCGCTCTTCCCCATATATTTT
TRBJ1-2	.	.	TRBV2	CASSKNRVDGYTF	TGTGCCAGCAGCAAGAACAGGGTTGATGGCTACACCTTC
TRBJ1-6	.	.	TRBV14	CASSLDSRLTYSPLHF	TGTGCCAGCAGCCTTGACAGCCGTCTAACCTATTCACCCCTCCACTTT
TRBJ1-2	.	.	TRBV5-6	CASTRGSWVRGYTF	TGTGCCAGCACCAGGGGCTCTTGGGTGCGCGGCTACACCTTC
TRBJ1-1	TRBD1	.	TRBV11-2	CASSINQGGNTEAFF	TGTGCCAGCAGCATTAACCAGGGGGGAAACACTGAAGCTTTCTTT
TRBJ2-7	.	.	TRBV4-1	CASSQGGTYEQYF	TGCGCCAGCAGCCAAGGCGGGACCTACGAGCAGTACTTC
TRBJ1-5	.	.	TRBV19	CASSRRTVNQPQHF	TGTGCCAGTAGTCGTCGGACAGTTAATCAGCCCCAGCATTTT
TRBJ1-2	.	.	TRBV3-1/TRBV3-2	CASSHQGIGGYTF	TGTGCCAGCAGCCATCAGGGGATAGGTGGCTACACCTTC
TRBJ2-1	.	.	TRBV12-3/TRBV12-4	CASSFGPEQFF	TGTGCCAGCAGTTTTGGCCCCGAGCAGTTCTTC